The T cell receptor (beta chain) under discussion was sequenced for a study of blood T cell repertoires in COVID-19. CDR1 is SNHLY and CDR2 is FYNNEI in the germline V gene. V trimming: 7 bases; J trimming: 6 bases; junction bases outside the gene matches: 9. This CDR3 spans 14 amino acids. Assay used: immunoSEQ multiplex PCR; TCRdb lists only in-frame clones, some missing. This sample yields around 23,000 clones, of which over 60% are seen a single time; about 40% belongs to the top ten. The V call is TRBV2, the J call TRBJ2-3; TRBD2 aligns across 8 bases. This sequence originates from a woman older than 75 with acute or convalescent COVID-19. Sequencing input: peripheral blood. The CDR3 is CASKGGLALDTQYF. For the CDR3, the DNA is TGTGCCAGCAAAGGCGGACTAGCTTTGGATACGCAGTATTTT. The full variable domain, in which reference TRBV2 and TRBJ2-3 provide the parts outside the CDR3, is EPEVTQTPSHQVTQMGQEVILRCVPISNHLYFYWYRQILGQKVEFLVSFYNNEISEKSEIFDDQFSVERPDGSNFTLKIRSTKLEDSAMYFCASKGGLALDTQYFGPGTRLTVL.